This T cell receptor (beta chain) comes out of a study of control samples from healthy donors and cancer patients. Here immunoSEQ multiplex PCR was the method, and the copy in TCRdb shows in-frame clones only, minus some. This sample has 150,000 to 180,000 clones, with roughly 94% found just once. The CDR3 spans 17 residues. The J segment lost 1 base and the V segment lost 3 bases, leaving 6 bases of the junction unmatched. The V gene's germline CDR1 is SGHVS and CDR2 FQNEAQ. The chain combines TRBV7-8 with TRBJ2-1; 10 bases align to TRBD2. Sequenced sample: blood. This receptor was obtained from a man aged 40-50 years in good health. CDR3 sequence reads: CASSFRIAGGSYNEQFF. CDR3 DNA: TGTGCCAGCAGCTTTAGAATAGCGGGGGGATCCTACAATGAGCAGTTCTTC.